This T cell receptor (beta chain) was sequenced during a study of blood T cell repertoires in COVID-19. On the study more broadly: Acute and convalescent COVID-19 specimens originated in the United States, Italy and Spain. Sample material is recorded as cDNA or gDNA derived from T cells, B-cell-depleted T cells, or PBMCs.

Original processing notes: Counts of nucleated cells, estimated from reference gene primer amplification, were obtained. The method was immunoSEQ multiplex PCR; TCRdb's version includes in-frame clones alone and lacks a portion of them. The V and J calls and clone size come from that table; D and trimming were worked out from the DNA. The top ten hold roughly 9.6% of the sample, which has about 49,000 clones, about 70% seen once. The CDR3 is made up of 14 amino acids. The V end was cut by 4 bases, the J end by 1 base, with 10 bases between. Germline assignment: CDR1 SGHVS and CDR2 FQNEAQ. This chain connects TRBV7-8 to TRBJ1-1; no firm D call. The sample consisted of peripheral blood. This TCR was recovered from a woman aged 70 to 79 with acute or convalescent COVID-19. The CDR3 loop is CASSSTRQNTEAFF. CDR3 coding DNA: TGTGCCAGCAGCTCAACCCGACAGAACACTGAAGCTTTCTTT.